What follows describes a single T cell receptor beta chain. This clonotype was seen a handful of times. The target of this receptor is not known. One base away there is no much larger clone; base qualities are not given. This record comes from a study of T cells in Graves' hyperthyroidism and ophthalmopathy (dated by TCRdb to the late 2010s). The study in broad terms: Peripheral blood was sampled at the time of initial diagnosis, prior to any treatment. To identify distinguishing TCR V-J signatures, a discovery cohort of 90 to 100 patients was used, comprising approximately 40 with Graves' ophthalmopathy and some 60 with stable Graves' hyperthyroidism. Prospective prediction of ophthalmopathy was tested in an independent validation cohort of some 20 hyperthyroidism patients and 17 patients who later progressed to ophthalmopathy. The approximately 98 discovery patients were randomly divided into training and test sets at a 7:3 ratio. In six Graves' hyperthyroidism patients, the study also compared T-cell repertoires from thyroid tissue with T-cell repertoires from blood. After blood sampling, hyperthyroidism patients were treated with methimazole at a starting dose of 30 mg daily, and ophthalmopathy patients were treated with high-dose intravenous methylprednisolone. According to the paper, TCR Vbeta CDR3 sequencing was carried out on some 140 peripheral blood samples, which came from fewer than 50 ophthalmopathy, under 80 hyperthyroidism and 17 progressor patients. What the research found in general, with its limitations: Blood samples also contained most of the expanded thyroid clonotypes (frequency above 0.001), which suggests that blood repertoires may reflect thyroid immune responses. In validation, the model predicted progression to ophthalmopathy a median of about 6 months before onset, with approximately 70% sensitivity and 72.22% specificity. A model built on a 13 V-J signature distinguished ophthalmopathy from stable hyperthyroidism, reaching approximately 89% sensitivity and under 84% specificity in cross-validation and 80%/75% in testing. Sample size was not statistically predetermined, and investigators were not blinded to group allocation.

Stable Graves' hyperthyroidism was defined as the absence of progression to ophthalmopathy over 18 months of follow-up. Hyperthyroidism patients were newly diagnosed, had a disease duration of under 2 months, and were aged 18 to 65 years. Exclusion was applied to patients with uncontrolled infections, other autoimmune diseases, pregnancy or lactation. Diagnoses relied on clinical symptoms, serum thyroxine and TRAb, thyroid ultrasound and orbital computed tomography. PBMCs were isolated from more than 9 ml of fresh peripheral blood by Ficoll-Paque density gradient centrifugation. Trizol reagent was used to extract total RNA, and RNA quality was then checked on an Agilent 2100 Bioanalyzer. The TCR beta CDR3 regions were amplified from the RNA transcripts. For the first round of RT-PCR on the TCR CDR3, the HTBI primer set was used together with the Qiagen OneStep RT-PCR kit. A second multiplex PCR round built the libraries, followed by size selection and purification. Paired-end sequencing of the libraries was performed with 100 bp reads on an Illumina HiSeq2000. Per the source publication's procedure: SOAPnuke was used to process the raw data, removing reads that contained adapters or uncalled bases, had a mean Phred below 15, or lacked an exact match to the constant primer or identifier. High-quality paired reads were merged using COPE v1.2.5, and each unique nucleotide sequence was defined as a clonotype. Clonotypes were aligned to IMGT TRBV, TRBD and TRBJ reference segments using MiTCR v1.1. The analysis was restricted to V-J combinations with a frequency above 0.0001, which together covered 99% to 99.2% of the repertoires. The TCS score was defined as the ratio of F50 (clonal expansion) to E x V (chaos), calculated using BLOSUM62-based TCRdist between CDR3 peptides within each V-J. Welch's t-statistics and random forest reduced fewer than 600 V-J features to about 13, which were used in a naive Bayes classifier (R e1071). In-frame beta chains were kept once TCRdb had trimmed the public reads at Q25 with fastp and called clones with MiXCR. Each CDR3 protein appears once, grouped with its most common genes and DNA. The V and J calls and clone size are TCRdb's, not the authors'. The sample data list approximately 430,000 distinct CDR3 sequences, and 15% to 18% of these were observed just once. The ten largest clones add up to approximately 14% of the sample.

Input material: blood. The source of this sequence is a woman in her late teens or twenties with Graves' hyperthyroidism.

CDR3 sequence: CASRMDRVDVRSSYNEQFF. The sequenced DNA is TGTGCCAGCAGAATGGACAGGGTTGACGTGAGAAGCTCCTACAATGAGCAGTTCTTC. This receptor chain uses TRBV11-3 and TRBJ2-1, and 8 bases in between align with TRBD1. After removal of 6 bases from V and 0 bases from J, the junction retains 16 bases not matched to a gene. Including the terminal cysteine and phenylalanine, the CDR3 comprises 19 residues. Only the CDR3 part of the read is kept: 57 bases, read in frame from the first base. Via the germline V gene, CDR1 is SGHNT and CDR2 YENEEA.